This is a list of T cell receptor beta chains from one sample in a study of post-analysis software for immune sequencing data. TCRdb used MiXCR to reprocess the PCR reads, holding one entry per CDR3 protein. The sample comprises 550,000 to 700,000 distinct CDR3 sequences, roughly two fifths of which are singletons, and about 1.5% rests with the top ten. Sequenced: blood. The receptors come from a girl between 10 and 17 years old with multiple sclerosis. Each CDR3 is given with its conserved first and last residue. Each record gives: CDR3 protein, CDR3 DNA, D gene, clone size, CDR3 length, J gene, V gene. D genes are given only for firm matches. A clone size is listed for some rows: how often the clone was seen (once, few, many), or a class if it is expanded.

CDR3 protein: CASSPGEEHSYEQYF
CDR3 DNA: TGTGCCAGCAGCCCAGGTGAGGAACACTCCTACGAGCAGTACTTC
D gene: -
clone size: -
CDR3 length: 15
J gene: TRBJ2-7
V gene: TRBV28

CDR3 protein: CAISEEAGANYGYTF
CDR3 DNA: TGTGCCATCAGCGAGGAGGCAGGGGCGAACTATGGCTACACCTTC
D gene: -
clone size: -
CDR3 length: 15
J gene: TRBJ1-2
V gene: TRBV10-3

CDR3 protein: CASSSGTGSSEQYF
CDR3 DNA: TGTGCCAGCAGCTCCGGGACAGGAAGTAGCGAGCAGTACTTC
D gene: TRBD1
clone size: -
CDR3 length: 14
J gene: TRBJ2-7
V gene: TRBV7-9

CDR3 protein: CASKPPGQGYGYTF
CDR3 DNA: TGTGCCAGCAAACCCCCGGGACAGGGCTATGGCTACACCTTC
D gene: TRBD1
clone size: few
CDR3 length: 14
J gene: TRBJ1-2
V gene: TRBV12-3/TRBV12-4

CDR3 protein: CAISGGRGTGTYEQYF
CDR3 DNA: TGTGCCATCAGTGGTGGAAGGGGGACAGGAACCTACGAGCAGTACTTC
D gene: TRBD1
clone size: few
CDR3 length: 16
J gene: TRBJ2-7
V gene: TRBV10-3

CDR3 protein: CASSETGAGNQPQHF
CDR3 DNA: TGTGCCAGCAGTGAAACAGGGGCGGGAAATCAGCCCCAGCATTTT
D gene: TRBD1
clone size: -
CDR3 length: 15
J gene: TRBJ1-5
V gene: TRBV12-3/TRBV12-4

CDR3 protein: CASTIGSGTDTQYF
CDR3 DNA: TGTGCCAGCACAATAGGATCGGGCACAGATACGCAGTATTTT
D gene: -
clone size: -
CDR3 length: 14
J gene: TRBJ2-3
V gene: TRBV12-3/TRBV12-4

CDR3 protein: CASSLDFTGSASSYEQYF
CDR3 DNA: TGTGCCAGCAGCCTAGATTTTACGGGGTCAGCGAGCTCCTACGAGCAGTACTTC
D gene: -
clone size: few
CDR3 length: 18
J gene: TRBJ2-7
V gene: TRBV14

CDR3 protein: CSAHRVNEKLFF
CDR3 DNA: TGCAGTGCCCACAGGGTTAATGAAAAACTGTTTTTT
D gene: -
clone size: -
CDR3 length: 12
J gene: TRBJ1-4
V gene: TRBV20-1

CDR3 protein: CASSSLPGARYEQYF
CDR3 DNA: TGTGCCAGCAGCTCACTACCGGGGGCGAGGTACGAGCAGTACTTC
D gene: -
clone size: -
CDR3 length: 15
J gene: TRBJ2-7
V gene: TRBV7-9

CDR3 protein: CASIRLAGEGEQFF
CDR3 DNA: TGTGCCAGCATACGGCTAGCGGGAGAGGGTGAGCAGTTCTTC
D gene: TRBD2
clone size: few
CDR3 length: 14
J gene: TRBJ2-1
V gene: TRBV6-5

CDR3 protein: CASPWWAAAYEQYF
CDR3 DNA: TGTGCCTCCCCTTGGTGGGCAGCAGCCTACGAGCAGTACTTC
D gene: -
clone size: few
CDR3 length: 14
J gene: TRBJ2-7
V gene: TRBV7-6

CDR3 protein: CASSYRDRGTDEQFF
CDR3 DNA: TGTGCCAGCAGCTATCGCGACAGGGGGACGGATGAGCAGTTCTTC
D gene: TRBD1
clone size: -
CDR3 length: 15
J gene: TRBJ2-1
V gene: TRBV5-8

CDR3 protein: CASSLPQGGSNEQFF
CDR3 DNA: TGCGCCAGCAGCTTGCCGCAGGGGGGGTCAAATGAGCAGTTCTTC
D gene: -
clone size: -
CDR3 length: 15
J gene: TRBJ2-1
V gene: TRBV5-1

CDR3 protein: CASSLSGYGYTF
CDR3 DNA: TGTGCCAGCAGCTTGTCTGGCTATGGCTACACCTTC
D gene: -
clone size: many
CDR3 length: 12
J gene: TRBJ1-2
V gene: TRBV27

CDR3 protein: CSAQGAVASGNIQYF
CDR3 DNA: TGCAGTGCGCAGGGGGCTGTAGCCTCCGGAAACATTCAGTACTTC
D gene: TRBD1
clone size: few
CDR3 length: 15
J gene: TRBJ2-4
V gene: TRBV20-1

CDR3 protein: CATSQVLGSYEQYF
CDR3 DNA: TGTGCCACCTCCCAGGTTCTAGGCTCCTACGAGCAGTACTTC
D gene: -
clone size: few
CDR3 length: 14
J gene: TRBJ2-7
V gene: TRBV15

CDR3 protein: CASSCAGGSETQYF
CDR3 DNA: TGTGCCAGCAGTTGTGCGGGAGGGTCCGAGACCCAGTACTTC
D gene: TRBD2
clone size: -
CDR3 length: 14
J gene: TRBJ2-5
V gene: TRBV12-3/TRBV12-4

CDR3 protein: CASRWKGAGQPQHF
CDR3 DNA: TGTGCCAGCAGGTGGAAGGGGGCCGGTCAGCCCCAGCATTTT
D gene: TRBD1
clone size: -
CDR3 length: 14
J gene: TRBJ1-5
V gene: TRBV6-6

CDR3 protein: CASSFGLSPQHF
CDR3 DNA: TGTGCCAGCAGTTTTGGGCTTTCTCCCCAGCATTTT
D gene: -
clone size: -
CDR3 length: 12
J gene: TRBJ1-5
V gene: TRBV12-3/TRBV12-4

CDR3 protein: CASSLSSITNTQYF
CDR3 DNA: TGTGCCAGCAGCTTGTCGAGCATCACAAATACGCAGTATTTT
D gene: -
clone size: -
CDR3 length: 14
J gene: TRBJ2-3
V gene: TRBV7-2

CDR3 protein: CASSLYGGSSYEQYF
CDR3 DNA: TGTGCCAGCAGTTTGTATGGGGGTAGCTCCTACGAGCAGTACTTC
D gene: -
clone size: -
CDR3 length: 15
J gene: TRBJ2-7
V gene: TRBV12-3/TRBV12-4

CDR3 protein: CASSLEGTVSGANVLTF
CDR3 DNA: TGCGCCAGCAGCTTGGAGGGGACCGTCTCTGGGGCCAACGTCCTGACTTTC
D gene: -
clone size: -
CDR3 length: 17
J gene: TRBJ2-6
V gene: TRBV5-1

CDR3 protein: CASSLAGAYEQFF
CDR3 DNA: TGTGCCAGCAGTCTAGCGGGGGCTTATGAGCAGTTCTTC
D gene: TRBD2
clone size: few
CDR3 length: 13
J gene: TRBJ2-1
V gene: TRBV2

CDR3 protein: CASSPLDRSSYEQYF
CDR3 DNA: TGTGCCAGCAGCCCCCTAGACCGGAGCTCCTACGAGCAGTACTTC
D gene: -
clone size: few
CDR3 length: 15
J gene: TRBJ2-7
V gene: TRBV7-9

CDR3 protein: CASSERQGSTSTDTQYF
CDR3 DNA: TGTGCCAGCAGCGAAAGACAGGGGTCCACTAGCACAGATACGCAGTATTTT
D gene: TRBD1
clone size: -
CDR3 length: 17
J gene: TRBJ2-3
V gene: TRBV7-2

CDR3 protein: CSASWGDPYEQYF
CDR3 DNA: TGCAGTGCTAGTTGGGGAGATCCCTACGAGCAGTACTTC
D gene: -
clone size: once
CDR3 length: 13
J gene: TRBJ2-7
V gene: TRBV20-1

CDR3 protein: CSAAWVLQETQYF
CDR3 DNA: TGCAGTGCGGCTTGGGTTCTGCAGGAGACCCAGTACTTC
D gene: -
clone size: -
CDR3 length: 13
J gene: TRBJ2-5
V gene: TRBV20-1

CDR3 protein: CASSLEPAYEQYF
CDR3 DNA: TGTGCCAGCAGTTTAGAGCCCGCCTACGAGCAGTACTTC
D gene: -
clone size: -
CDR3 length: 13
J gene: TRBJ2-7
V gene: TRBV12-3/TRBV12-4

CDR3 protein: CASGKGQHNEQFF
CDR3 DNA: TGCGCCAGTGGAAAAGGACAGCACAATGAGCAGTTCTTC
D gene: -
clone size: -
CDR3 length: 13
J gene: TRBJ2-1
V gene: TRBV10-2

CDR3 protein: CASASTTSGSYEQFF
CDR3 DNA: TGTGCCAGCGCTTCTACGACTAGCGGCTCCTACGAGCAGTTCTTC
D gene: TRBD2
clone size: -
CDR3 length: 15
J gene: TRBJ2-1
V gene: TRBV6-2/TRBV6-3

CDR3 protein: CASSFEDRARGTEAFF
CDR3 DNA: TGTGCCAGCAGCTTCGAGGACAGGGCCCGTGGGACTGAAGCTTTCTTT
D gene: TRBD1
clone size: -
CDR3 length: 16
J gene: TRBJ1-1
V gene: TRBV11-3

CDR3 protein: CASSQLAGVYNEQFF
CDR3 DNA: TGCGCCAGCAGCCAACTAGCGGGGGTTTACAATGAGCAGTTCTTC
D gene: TRBD2
clone size: few
CDR3 length: 15
J gene: TRBJ2-1
V gene: TRBV4-1

CDR3 protein: CSATRDDYEQYF
CDR3 DNA: TGCAGTGCTACGCGGGACGACTACGAGCAGTACTTC
D gene: -
clone size: -
CDR3 length: 12
J gene: TRBJ2-7
V gene: TRBV20-1

CDR3 protein: CATTHLAGAPGNEQFF
CDR3 DNA: TGTGCCACCACCCATTTAGCGGGAGCCCCCGGCAATGAGCAGTTCTTC
D gene: TRBD2
clone size: -
CDR3 length: 16
J gene: TRBJ2-1
V gene: TRBV24-1

CDR3 protein: CASSLGSMNTEAFF
CDR3 DNA: TGTGCCAGCAGCTTGGGGTCGATGAACACTGAAGCTTTCTTT
D gene: -
clone size: few
CDR3 length: 14
J gene: TRBJ1-1
V gene: TRBV5-1

CDR3 protein: CASSRDTYTDTQYF
CDR3 DNA: TGTGCCAGCAGTCGGGACACCTACACAGATACGCAGTATTTT
D gene: -
clone size: -
CDR3 length: 14
J gene: TRBJ2-3
V gene: TRBV2

CDR3 protein: CAISESSWGSYEQYF
CDR3 DNA: TGTGCCATCAGTGAAAGCAGTTGGGGGTCCTACGAGCAGTACTTC
D gene: -
clone size: few
CDR3 length: 15
J gene: TRBJ2-7
V gene: TRBV10-3

CDR3 protein: CSARFLNYGYTF
CDR3 DNA: TGCAGTGCTAGATTTCTGAACTATGGCTACACCTTC
D gene: -
clone size: few
CDR3 length: 12
J gene: TRBJ1-2
V gene: TRBV20-1

CDR3 protein: CASSPGTTLRDTQYF
CDR3 DNA: TGTGCCAGCAGCCCCGGGACGACTTTAAGAGATACGCAGTATTTT
D gene: -
clone size: -
CDR3 length: 15
J gene: TRBJ2-3
V gene: TRBV9

CDR3 protein: CASSPGLAGFSYNEQFF
CDR3 DNA: TGTGCCAGCAGCCCGGGACTAGCGGGGTTCTCCTACAATGAGCAGTTCTTC
D gene: TRBD2
clone size: few
CDR3 length: 17
J gene: TRBJ2-1
V gene: TRBV7-9

CDR3 protein: CTSSSSLYEQYF
CDR3 DNA: TGTACCAGCAGCTCCTCCCTCTACGAGCAGTACTTC
D gene: -
clone size: -
CDR3 length: 12
J gene: TRBJ2-7
V gene: TRBV7-2

CDR3 protein: CASSLRGLADSTDTQYF
CDR3 DNA: TGTGCCAGCAGCTTAAGGGGCCTAGCGGACAGCACAGATACGCAGTATTTT
D gene: TRBD2
clone size: -
CDR3 length: 17
J gene: TRBJ2-3
V gene: TRBV7-2

CDR3 protein: CASGTGLASSYEQYF
CDR3 DNA: TGCGCCAGCGGCACGGGACTAGCGAGCTCCTACGAGCAGTACTTC
D gene: TRBD2
clone size: -
CDR3 length: 15
J gene: TRBJ2-7
V gene: TRBV5-1

CDR3 protein: CASSLGLGVNTEAFF
CDR3 DNA: TGTGCCAGCAGCTTAGGATTAGGGGTGAACACTGAAGCTTTCTTT
D gene: -
clone size: once
CDR3 length: 15
J gene: TRBJ1-1
V gene: TRBV7-9

CDR3 protein: CATSGPRLAGDNEQFF
CDR3 DNA: TGTGCCACCAGTGGTCCGAGACTAGCGGGGGACAATGAGCAGTTCTTC
D gene: TRBD2
clone size: few
CDR3 length: 16
J gene: TRBJ2-1
V gene: TRBV24-1

CDR3 protein: CSANQGGADTQYF
CDR3 DNA: TGCAGTGCTAATCAGGGGGGCGCAGATACGCAGTATTTT
D gene: -
clone size: -
CDR3 length: 13
J gene: TRBJ2-3
V gene: TRBV20-1

CDR3 protein: CASSPVRLSGNQPQHF
CDR3 DNA: TGTGCCAGCAGTCCCGTGCGCTTATCAGGCAATCAGCCCCAGCATTTT
D gene: -
clone size: -
CDR3 length: 16
J gene: TRBJ1-5
V gene: TRBV6-5

CDR3 protein: CASSLGGSLTDTQYF
CDR3 DNA: TGTGCCAGCAGTTTGGGCGGGAGTCTCACAGATACGCAGTATTTT
D gene: TRBD2
clone size: once
CDR3 length: 15
J gene: TRBJ2-3
V gene: TRBV12-3/TRBV12-4

CDR3 protein: CASSQGLAGGNEETQYF
CDR3 DNA: TGTGCCAGCAGCCAAGGCCTAGCGGGGGGCAATGAGGAGACCCAGTACTTC
D gene: TRBD2
clone size: -
CDR3 length: 17
J gene: TRBJ2-5
V gene: TRBV3-1

CDR3 protein: CSVATPGANVLTF
CDR3 DNA: TGCAGCGTCGCGACCCCTGGGGCCAACGTCCTGACTTTC
D gene: -
clone size: many
CDR3 length: 13
J gene: TRBJ2-6
V gene: TRBV29-1

CDR3 protein: CASSPRGIPDTQYF
CDR3 DNA: TGTGCCAGCTCACCAAGAGGGATCCCAGATACGCAGTATTTT
D gene: -
clone size: -
CDR3 length: 14
J gene: TRBJ2-3
V gene: TRBV18

CDR3 protein: CASRDPGQGSYNEQFF
CDR3 DNA: TGTGCCAGCAGAGACCCGGGACAGGGCTCGTACAATGAGCAGTTCTTC
D gene: TRBD1
clone size: -
CDR3 length: 16
J gene: TRBJ2-1
V gene: TRBV6-5

CDR3 protein: CASRGPARQGHNSPLHF
CDR3 DNA: TGTGCCAGCAGGGGACCGGCCCGACAGGGCCATAATTCACCCCTCCACTTT
D gene: TRBD1
clone size: -
CDR3 length: 17
J gene: TRBJ1-6
V gene: TRBV6-1